This T cell receptor (beta chain) is from a study of early T cells in non-severe SARS-CoV-2 infection. Study background: The sequenced material was bulk RNA from unsorted whole blood, and its chains were unpaired. Whole-study findings and limits: Sequences matched to VDJdb favored anti-spike CD8 responses, while private and CD4 specificities were missed.

This CDR3 is 15 amino acids long. Trimming removed 7 bases from V and 2 bases from J; junction bases left unmatched: 7. Germline loops: CDR1 SQVTM, CDR2 ANQGSEA. Worth noting for this clonotype: Its antigen is not known.

The protocol attached unique molecular identifiers to individual cDNA molecules. MiXCR, applied by TCRdb to the 5' RACE reads, yields one record per CDR3 protein. The sample holds around 40,000 distinct CDR3 sequences, around 9.9% seen once. Sample: whole blood. This chain connects TRBV29-1 to TRBJ1-5; 11 bases are a match to TRBD1. This TCR derives from an adult who was a healthcare worker with PCR-confirmed SARS-CoV-2 infection or an uninfected control (not recorded which). CDR3 sequence reads: CSEDRGQGGNQPQHF. Here the CDR3 DNA reads TGCAGCGAGGACAGGGGGCAAGGGGGCAATCAGCCCCAGCATTTT.